Presented here are 2 T cell receptor beta chains from one specimen sequenced in a study of blood T cell repertoires in COVID-19. The table came from immunoSEQ multiplex PCR; TCRdb's copy has only in-frame clones and leaves some out. This sample has around 83,000 clones, with about 83% found just once. The material sequenced was peripheral blood. These receptors were collected from a woman in her seventies with acute or convalescent COVID-19.

This chain connects TRBV5-1 to TRBJ2-5; 10 nucleotides match TRBD2. This CDR3 is built from 16 residues. V lost 2 bases and J lost 2; bases outside the gene matches: 6. CDR1 and CDR2 (germline): SGHRS, YFSETQ. CDR3 sequence (DNA): TGCGCCAGCAGCTTTGGAAGCGGGGGGGTTCAAGAGACCCAGTACTTC. It codes for CASSFGSGGVQETQYF.

This clone appeared a few times. The rearrangement joins TRBV24-1 to TRBJ2-3, with 11 nucleotides matching TRBD2. V shed 3 bases and J 0 bases; nucleotides not matched to a gene: 4. Germline values: CDR1 KGHDR, CDR2 SFDVKD. The CDR3 sequence is 17 residues long. CDR3 amino acids: CATSDPTSGASTDTQYF. In DNA form, the CDR3 reads TGTGCCACCAGTGATCCGACTAGCGGGGCTAGCACAGATACGCAGTATTTT.